Below, one TCR beta chain is given with its context. Trimming removed 0 bases from V and 2 bases from J, with 11 bases in between. CDR1 and CDR2 (germline): SGHDT, YYEEEE. The CDR3 is 15 amino acids. Method: immunoSEQ multiplex PCR; TCRdb's copy keeps in-frame clones and lacks some. The data show around 1.6 million clones, with 95% to 99% seen just once and roughly 0.45% held by the top ten. This entry comes from a study of shared clonotypes between healthy human individuals. Study-wide background: CD4 naive and memory got three plates each, CD8 naive two, CD8 memory one.

The TCR was taken from a man aged 25 to 40 in good health. V gene TRBV5-6 combines with J gene TRBJ1-1; D not resolved. Sequences were obtained from naive CD4+ T cells sorted from blood. Subset of the sample: CD45RA+ positively selected. DNA for the CDR3: TGTGCCAGCAGCTTGGATTGGGGAGCCAACACTGAAGCTTTCTTT. Amino acids: CASSLDWGANTEAFF.